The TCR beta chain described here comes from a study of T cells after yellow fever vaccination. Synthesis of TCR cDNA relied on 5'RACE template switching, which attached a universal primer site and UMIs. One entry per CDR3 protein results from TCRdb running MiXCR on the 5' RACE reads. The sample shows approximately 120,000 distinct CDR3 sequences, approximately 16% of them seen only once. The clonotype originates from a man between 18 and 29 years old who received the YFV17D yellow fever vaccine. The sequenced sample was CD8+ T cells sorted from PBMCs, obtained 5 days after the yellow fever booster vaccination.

CDR3 bases: TGTGCCACCGTACAGGGAGGAGGGTACGACTATGGCTACACCTTC. Translated: CATVQGGGYDYGYTF. This chain uses TRBV7-9 with TRBJ1-2, with D possibly TRBD1 on 6 matching bases. Germline lookup yields CDR1 SEHNR and CDR2 FQNEAQ (reference sequence). Trimming left V 10 bases short and J 3 bases short, with 21 bases between. The CDR3 covers 15 residues.